The rows below give T cell receptor beta chains drawn from one sample of a study of blood T cell repertoires in COVID-19. Produced via immunoSEQ multiplex PCR; TCRdb's table is partial and in-frame only. The repertoire holds 200,000 to 250,000 clones, with around nine tenths as singletons. Material: peripheral blood. The receptors were sampled from a man younger than 30 with active or convalescent COVID-19. Both conserved end residues are part of each CDR3. Each record gives: D gene, J gene, V gene, CDR3 protein. D genes are given only for firm matches.

D gene: -; J gene: TRBJ1-3; V gene: TRBV19; CDR3 protein: CASSRDSGWGSAGNTIYF
D gene: -; J gene: TRBJ2-5; V gene: TRBV15; CDR3 protein: CATSRLLQETQYF
D gene: TRBD2; J gene: TRBJ2-7; V gene: TRBV2; CDR3 protein: CASSLTSGKGNEQYF
D gene: -; J gene: TRBJ2-3; V gene: TRBV28; CDR3 protein: CASSFSGRRDTQYF
D gene: TRBD2; J gene: TRBJ2-1; V gene: TRBV11-3; CDR3 protein: CASEREGSYNEQFF
D gene: TRBD1; J gene: TRBJ1-2; V gene: TRBV6-5; CDR3 protein: CASSYSASGGYGYTF
D gene: TRBD1; J gene: TRBJ1-2; V gene: TRBV4-2; CDR3 protein: CASSQGDRFSGYTF
D gene: -; J gene: TRBJ1-2; V gene: TRBV6-5; CDR3 protein: CASSLDTYGYTF
D gene: -; J gene: TRBJ1-3; V gene: TRBV19; CDR3 protein: CASPWEADSGNTIYF
D gene: -; J gene: TRBJ1-2; V gene: TRBV6-4; CDR3 protein: CASRDTGSSNYGYTF
D gene: -; J gene: TRBJ1-3; V gene: TRBV2; CDR3 protein: CASSGGGAYGNTIYF
D gene: TRBD1; J gene: TRBJ1-2; V gene: TRBV6-5; CDR3 protein: CASSYSKGANYGYTF
D gene: TRBD1; J gene: TRBJ2-1; V gene: TRBV18; CDR3 protein: CASSPIGTGLDEQFF
D gene: -; J gene: TRBJ1-6; V gene: TRBV18; CDR3 protein: CASSPQGQGTKPLHF
D gene: -; J gene: TRBJ2-1; V gene: TRBV19; CDR3 protein: CASSIMGGLSFF
D gene: -; J gene: TRBJ2-3; V gene: TRBV11-2; CDR3 protein: CASSPALAGADTQYF
D gene: TRBD2; J gene: TRBJ2-1; V gene: TRBV9; CDR3 protein: CASSVVNGRATNEQFF
D gene: TRBD1; J gene: TRBJ1-2; V gene: TRBV28; CDR3 protein: CASSSGTGANYGYTF
D gene: -; J gene: TRBJ1-2; V gene: TRBV15; CDR3 protein: CATSPRASNYGYTF
D gene: -; J gene: TRBJ2-5; V gene: TRBV3-1/TRBV3-2; CDR3 protein: CASSHPLVGHETQYF
D gene: -; J gene: TRBJ1-2; V gene: TRBV11-2; CDR3 protein: CASSPSTVGGYTF
D gene: TRBD2; J gene: TRBJ2-7; V gene: TRBV6-2/TRBV6-3; CDR3 protein: CASSPLVSAGAYEQYF
D gene: -; J gene: TRBJ2-5; V gene: TRBV20-1; CDR3 protein: CSAPSGETQYF
D gene: -; J gene: TRBJ1-2; V gene: TRBV28; CDR3 protein: CASSLGGNYGYTF
D gene: TRBD1; J gene: TRBJ1-1; V gene: TRBV4-3; CDR3 protein: CASSRSRAGTVNTEAFF
D gene: TRBD1; J gene: TRBJ2-1; V gene: TRBV10-2; CDR3 protein: CASRTGENEQFF
D gene: TRBD1; J gene: TRBJ1-2; V gene: TRBV6-2/TRBV6-3; CDR3 protein: CASSKDRPANYGYTF
D gene: TRBD1; J gene: TRBJ1-5; V gene: TRBV7-9; CDR3 protein: CASSLAPRDRAPQHF